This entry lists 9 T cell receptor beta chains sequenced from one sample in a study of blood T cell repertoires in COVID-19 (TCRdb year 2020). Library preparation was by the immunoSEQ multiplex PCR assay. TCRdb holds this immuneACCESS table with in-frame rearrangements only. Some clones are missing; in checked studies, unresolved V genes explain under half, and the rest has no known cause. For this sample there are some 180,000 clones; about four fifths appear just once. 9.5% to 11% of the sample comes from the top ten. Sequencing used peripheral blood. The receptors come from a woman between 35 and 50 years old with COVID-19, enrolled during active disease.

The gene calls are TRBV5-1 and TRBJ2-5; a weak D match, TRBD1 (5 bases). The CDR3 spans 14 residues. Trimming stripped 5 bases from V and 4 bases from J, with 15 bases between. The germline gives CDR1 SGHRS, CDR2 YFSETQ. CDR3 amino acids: CASRKAGHGETQYF. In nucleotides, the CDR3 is TGCGCCAGCAGAAAGGCAGGGCATGGAGAGACCCAGTACTTC.

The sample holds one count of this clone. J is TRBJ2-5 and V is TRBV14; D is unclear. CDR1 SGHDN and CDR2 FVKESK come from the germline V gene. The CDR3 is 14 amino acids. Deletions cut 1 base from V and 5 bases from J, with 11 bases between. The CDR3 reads CASSQGARSETQYF. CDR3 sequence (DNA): TGTGCCAGCAGCCAAGGGGCCAGATCGGAGACCCAGTACTTC.

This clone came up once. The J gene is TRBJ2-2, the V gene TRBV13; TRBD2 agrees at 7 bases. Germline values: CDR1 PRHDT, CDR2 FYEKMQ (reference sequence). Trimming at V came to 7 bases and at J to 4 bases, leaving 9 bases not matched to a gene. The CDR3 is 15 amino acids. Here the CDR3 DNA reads TGTGCCAGCATCGAACGGCGGGGGATCACCGGGGAGCTGTTTTTT. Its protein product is CASIERRGITGELFF.

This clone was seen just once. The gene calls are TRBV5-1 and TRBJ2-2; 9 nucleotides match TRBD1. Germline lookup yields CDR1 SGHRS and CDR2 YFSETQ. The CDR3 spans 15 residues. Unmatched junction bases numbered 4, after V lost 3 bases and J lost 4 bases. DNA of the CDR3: TGCGCCAGCAGCTCGGGACAGGGATTCACCGGGGAGCTGTTTTTT. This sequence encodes CASSSGQGFTGELFF.

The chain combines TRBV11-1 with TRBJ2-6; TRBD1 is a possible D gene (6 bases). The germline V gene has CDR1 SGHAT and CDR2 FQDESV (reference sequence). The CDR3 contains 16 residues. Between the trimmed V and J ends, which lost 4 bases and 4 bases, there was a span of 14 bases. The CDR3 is CASSYRDNRGANVLTF. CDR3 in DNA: TGTGCCAGCAGCTACCGGGACAATCGCGGGGCCAACGTCCTGACTTTC.

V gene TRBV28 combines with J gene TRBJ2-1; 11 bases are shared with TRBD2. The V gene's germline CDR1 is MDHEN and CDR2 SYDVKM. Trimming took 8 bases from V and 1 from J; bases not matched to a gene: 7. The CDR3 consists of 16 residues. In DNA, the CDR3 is TGTGCCAGCGAGATTGGGACTAGCGGATCCTACAATGAGCAGTTCTTC. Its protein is CASEIGTSGSYNEQFF.

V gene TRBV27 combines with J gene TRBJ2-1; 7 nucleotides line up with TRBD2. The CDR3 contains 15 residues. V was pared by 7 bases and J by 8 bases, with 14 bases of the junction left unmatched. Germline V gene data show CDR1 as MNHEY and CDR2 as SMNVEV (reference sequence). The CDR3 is CASTRGSGKVDEQFF. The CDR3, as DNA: TGTGCCAGCACTCGGGGGAGCGGGAAGGTCGATGAGCAGTTCTTC.

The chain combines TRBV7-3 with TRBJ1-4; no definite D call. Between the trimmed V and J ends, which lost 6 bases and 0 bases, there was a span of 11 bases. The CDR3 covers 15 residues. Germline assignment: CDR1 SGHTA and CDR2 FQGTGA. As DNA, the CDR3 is TGTGCCAGCAGTTTCACTCCTGCAACTAATGAAAAACTGTTTTTT. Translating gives CASSFTPATNEKLFF.

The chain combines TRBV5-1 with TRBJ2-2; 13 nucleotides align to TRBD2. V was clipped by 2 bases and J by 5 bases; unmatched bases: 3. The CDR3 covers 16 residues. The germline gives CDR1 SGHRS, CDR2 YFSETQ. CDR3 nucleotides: TGCGCCAGCAGCTTTGGACTAGCGGGAGCTACCGGGGAGCTGTTTTTT. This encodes CASSFGLAGATGELFF.